The 32 T cell receptor beta chains below were found in one sample sequenced in a study of cytomegalovirus exposure and HLA in healthy donors. PCR employed 60 Vbeta and 13 Jbeta primers. The data were produced by immunoSEQ multiplex PCR, yet TCRdb's version contains in-frame clones alone and is incomplete. Among approximately 140,000 clones listed, about four fifths were seen once. Sequencing was performed on PBMCs. The receptor set was obtained from a female donor in good health and CMV-seronegative.

This sequence joins TRBV7-9 and TRBJ2-2; 7 bases are shared with TRBD2. Trimming took 6 bases from V and 0 from J; bases not matched to a gene: 4. This CDR3 comprises 15 residues. Germline values: CDR1 SEHNR, CDR2 FQNEAQ (reference sequence). In DNA, the CDR3 is TGTGCCAGCAGGGGGGAGGGTGCGAACACCGGGGAGCTGTTTTTT. Translating gives CASRGEGANTGELFF.

V is TRBV28 and J is TRBJ2-3; 7 bases are a match to TRBD1. With 4 bases clipped from V and 2 bases from J, the junction kept 6 bases outside the gene matches. Per the germline V gene, CDR1 is MDHEN and CDR2 is SYDVKM. This CDR3 comprises 15 residues. This CDR3 reads CASSYGQVDTDTQYF. The CDR3, as DNA: TGTGCCAGCAGTTACGGACAGGTTGACACAGATACGCAGTATTTT.

The chain has TRBV6-5 and TRBJ1-2; no clear D. The CDR3 covers 12 residues. The germline V gene encodes CDR1 MNHEY and CDR2 SVGAGI. V dropped 7 bases and J dropped 3 bases, with 9 bases sitting between them. DNA for the CDR3: TGTGCCAGCAAACAAGGAGACTATGGCTACACCTTC. This encodes CASKQGDYGYTF.

V and J are TRBV6-1 and TRBJ2-1; a weak D match, TRBD1 (6 bases). The germline V gene has CDR1 MNHNS and CDR2 SASEGT. Between the trimmed V and J ends, which lost 8 bases and 6 bases, there was a span of 17 bases. This CDR3 comprises 14 residues. DNA for the CDR3: TGTGCCAGCGGCAGGGGACCAGGCCCCAATGAGCAGTTCTTC. It is translated as CASGRGPGPNEQFF.

The J gene is TRBJ1-1, the V gene TRBV18; tentatively, D is TRBD1 (6 bases). The ends were cut back, 4 bases at V and 9 bases at J, with 15 bases in the middle. This CDR3 region has 13 residues. The germline CDR1 and CDR2 sequences are KGHSH and LQKENI. CDR3 sequence reads: CASSLGGGGKAFF. DNA of the CDR3: TGTGCCAGCTCACTGGGCGGGGGCGGCAAAGCTTTCTTT.

The DNA for the CDR3 is TGTGCCAGCAGACTAAACAGGGCTTCTCCAGCTTTCTTT. The encoded protein is CASRLNRASPAFF. The chain recombines TRBV28 with TRBJ1-1, with D maybe TRBD1 (6 bases). Germline V gene sequence: CDR1 MDHEN, CDR2 SYDVKM. The CDR3 extends over 13 amino acids. Trimming left V 6 bases short and J 10 bases short, with 18 bases between.

The chain joins TRBV15 to TRBJ2-7; TRBD1 might be the D (5 bases). Trimming took off 2 bases at V and 5 bases at J, with 7 bases between the two ends. The CDR3 loop spans 12 amino acids. Germline lookup yields CDR1 LNHNV and CDR2 YYDKDF (reference sequence). The CDR3 sequence is CATSRWGDEQYF. In nucleotides, the CDR3 is TGTGCCACCAGCAGATGGGGCGACGAGCAGTACTTC. The variable domain in full, completed from reference TRBV15 and TRBJ2-7, reads DAMVIQNPRYQVTQFGKPVTLSCSQTLNHNVMYWYQQKSSQAPKLLFHYYDKDFNNEADTPDNFQSRRPNTSFCFLDIRSPGLGDTAMYLCATSRWGDEQYFGPGTRLTVT.

The chain joins TRBV7-2 to TRBJ1-2; D is undetermined. Germline lookup yields CDR1 SGHTA and CDR2 FQGNSA. Trimming took 4 bases from V and 4 from J, leaving 13 bases between them. CDR3 length: 14 amino acids. The CDR3 coding sequence is TGTGCCAGCAGCTCCCCGCCCAGTCTCTATGGCTACACCTTC. As protein: CASSSPPSLYGYTF.

The rearrangement joins TRBV5-1 to TRBJ2-7; 7 bases align to TRBD1. The germline V gene encodes CDR1 SGHRS and CDR2 YFSETQ. J lost 3 bases, V lost 1 base, and 4 bases had no gene match. The CDR3 is 14 amino acids. In nucleotides, the CDR3 is TGCGCCAGCAGCTTGCTGACAGGGAGCTACGAGCAGTACTTC. Amino acid sequence: CASSLLTGSYEQYF.

The chain couples TRBV7-9 to TRBJ2-1; D may be TRBD1 (6 bases). V was trimmed by 2 bases and J by 6 bases, leaving 8 bases between them. The CDR3 runs to 13 residues. The germline V gene has CDR1 SEHNR and CDR2 FQNEAQ (reference sequence). The CDR3 nucleotides are TGTGCCAGCAGCTTATACAGGGTCAATGAGCAGTTCTTC. Amino acid sequence: CASSLYRVNEQFF.

The rearrangement joins TRBV11-2 to TRBJ2-7, with D uncertain. The CDR3 length is 16 residues. The germline V gene has CDR1 SGHAT and CDR2 FQNNGV. V was trimmed by 1 base and J by 0 bases, leaving 13 bases between them. CDR3 in amino acids: CASSLVRYPISYEQYF. For the CDR3, the DNA is TGTGCCAGCAGCTTAGTCCGCTACCCGATCTCCTACGAGCAGTACTTC.

The rearrangement joins TRBV2 to TRBJ2-7, with D uncertain. The CDR3 spans 15 residues. The V gene lost 5 bases and the J gene lost 0 bases, with 14 bases spanning the gap. Germline V CDR1 and CDR2: SNHLY, FYNNEI. CDR3 loop: CASSPLAYYSYEQYF. The CDR3 DNA reads as TGTGCCAGCAGTCCTTTGGCCTACTACTCCTACGAGCAGTACTTC.

CDR3 in amino acids: CASQGLHGYTF. In nucleotides, the CDR3 is TGTGCCAGCCAGGGGTTGCATGGCTACACCTTC. The genes are TRBV9 and TRBJ1-2; TRBD1 might be the D (6 bases). V lost 7 bases, J lost 6 bases, and 10 bases lay in between. The CDR3 has 11 amino acids. Germline V gene sequence: CDR1 SGDLS, CDR2 YYNGEE.

Only a few counts were recorded for this clone. The chain links TRBV18 to TRBJ1-4; D is ambiguous. V gave up 3 bases and J gave up 5 bases, with 10 bases separating them. The CDR3 loop spans 14 amino acids. CDR1 KGHSH and CDR2 LQKENI come from the germline V gene. CDR3 coding DNA: TGTGCCAGCTCACCGGGGAGAGCGAATGAAAAACTGTTTTTT. This sequence encodes CASSPGRANEKLFF.

The chain carries TRBV15 and TRBJ2-3; no firm D call. The V end was cut by 8 bases, the J end by 2 bases, with 14 bases between. This CDR3 region has 14 residues. The germline gives CDR1 LNHNV, CDR2 YYDKDF (reference sequence). Here the CDR3 DNA reads TGTGCCACCGGAGCGCCTTGGTACACAGATACGCAGTATTTT. Its protein product is CATGAPWYTDTQYF.

This chain connects TRBV4-1 to TRBJ2-5; D gene uncertain. The CDR3 length is 13 residues. Trimming removed 0 bases from V and 8 bases from J, with 10 bases in between. Germline V gene lookup returns CDR1 MGHRA and CDR2 YSYEKL. CDR3 amino acids: CASSQEIKHTQYF. As DNA, the CDR3 is TGCGCCAGCAGCCAAGAGATCAAGCATACCCAGTACTTC.

V and J are TRBV12-5 and TRBJ2-2; D possibly corresponds to TRBD1 (6 bases). The CDR3 consists of 14 residues. The germline V gene encodes CDR1 LGHNT and CDR2 FRNRAP. Trimming pared 2 bases from V and 5 bases from J, leaving 9 bases between. CDR3 loop: CASGLTGLTGELFF. The DNA of the CDR3 is TGTGCTAGTGGTTTGACAGGGCTTACCGGGGAGCTGTTTTTT.

The sample holds a few counts of this clone. The rearrangement links TRBV6-6 to TRBJ2-3, with TRBD2 matching 7 bases. V shed 5 bases and J 5 bases; nucleotides not matched to a gene: 10. Germline CDR1 reads MNHNY; CDR2 reads SVGAGI (reference sequence). This CDR3 spans 15 amino acids. DNA of the CDR3: TGTGCCAGCAGTCTCGAACGGGAGGTGGAAGATACGCAGTATTTT. The encoded protein is CASSLEREVEDTQYF.

This clone was counted between two and nine times. This rearrangement joins TRBV10-3 to TRBJ1-1; D is uncertain. CDR3 length: 12 amino acids. Per the germline V gene, CDR1 is ENHRY and CDR2 is SYGVKD. V was pared by 5 bases and J by 3 bases, with 7 bases between. In nucleotides, the CDR3 is TGTGCCATCAGTAGGACTGACACTGAAGCTTTCTTT. It translates to CAISRTDTEAFF.

The rearrangement uses TRBV6-4 and TRBJ1-2; a weak D match, TRBD1 (5 bases). Germline CDR1 MRHNA, CDR2 SNTAGT. CDR3 length: 11 amino acids. Trimming removed 6 bases from V and 5 bases from J, with 7 bases in between. The CDR3 spells CASSGGYGYTF. CDR3 sequence (DNA): TGTGCCAGCAGCGGGGGATATGGCTACACCTTC.

CDR3 region: CASSVRQEGAFAEQYF. The CDR3 nucleotides are TGTGCCAGCAGCGTACGCCAGGAGGGGGCCTTTGCCGAGCAGTACTTC. The chain is built from TRBV9 and TRBJ2-7; D might be TRBD1 (7 bases). In germline, CDR1 is SGDLS, CDR2 YYNGEE. The CDR3 length is 16 residues. Trimming shortened V by 1 base and J by 6 bases, and 20 bases separated the two germline ends.

The chain carries TRBV30 and TRBJ2-3; D not certain. CDR1 GTSNPN and CDR2 SVGIG come from the germline V gene (reference sequence). Trimming pared 5 bases from V and 0 bases from J, leaving 3 bases between. CDR3 length: 11 residues. DNA for the CDR3: TGTGCCTGGTCGAGCACAGATACGCAGTATTTT. This encodes CAWSSTDTQYF.

This clone occurred once. The gene calls are TRBV9 and TRBJ2-1, with 7 bases aligning to TRBD2. This CDR3 region has 14 residues. Looked up from germline, CDR1 is SGDLS and CDR2 is YYNGEE. After removal of 7 bases from V and 5 bases from J, the junction contained 9 bases not matched to a gene. As DNA, the CDR3 is TGTGCCAGCCGCCGGGGGGATTTAAACAATGAGCAGTTCTTC. Amino acids: CASRRGDLNNEQFF.

This clone was counted between two and nine times. The chain uses TRBV6-1 and TRBJ2-7; D unresolved. The CDR3 consists of 13 residues. Germline assignment: CDR1 MNHNS and CDR2 SASEGT. V lost 0 bases, J lost 2 bases, and 5 bases lay in between. This CDR3 is CASSEAIPYEQYF. The DNA for the CDR3 is TGTGCCAGCAGTGAAGCCATTCCCTACGAGCAGTACTTC.

This sequence joins TRBV28 and TRBJ1-2; D perhaps matches TRBD1 (6 bases). CDR3 length equals 15 residues. V was pared by 5 bases and J by 5 bases, with 18 bases between. Germline CDR1 and CDR2: MDHEN and SYDVKM. Here the CDR3 DNA reads TGTGCCAGCAGTAATTCGGTGGGGGCCCGATATGGCTACACCTTC. Amino acids: CASSNSVGARYGYTF.

The chain has TRBV5-6 and TRBJ1-1; D is unclear. From germline, CDR1 is SGHDT and CDR2 YYEEEE. The ends were cut back, 2 bases at V and 0 bases at J, with 8 bases in the middle. This CDR3 is 14 amino acids long. The CDR3 coding sequence is TGTGCCAGCAGCTTCGAGGGTATGAACACTGAAGCTTTCTTT. This codes for CASSFEGMNTEAFF.

The chain joins TRBV6-1 to TRBJ1-5; 8 positions agree with TRBD1. CDR3 length: 14 amino acids. J lost 1 base, V lost 7 bases, and 3 bases had no gene match. From germline, CDR1 is MNHNS and CDR2 SASEGT. The CDR3 sequence: CASKTGESNQPQHF. Written as DNA, the CDR3 is TGTGCCAGCAAGACAGGGGAAAGCAATCAGCCCCAGCATTTT.

The V call is TRBV5-5, the J call TRBJ1-1; no definite D call. The CDR3 loop spans 15 amino acids. V was clipped by 1 base and J by 8 bases, with 18 bases between them. CDR1 and CDR2 from the germline V gene are SGHKS and YYEKEE (reference sequence). In DNA form, the CDR3 reads TGTGCCAGCAGCTTGCGGGTGCCGGGAGTCAGGGAAGCTTTCTTT. The encoded protein is CASSLRVPGVREAFF.

The J gene is TRBJ2-7, the V gene TRBV13; 7 positions agree with TRBD1. The CDR3 contains 12 residues. The trim removed 10 bases at V and 3 bases at J, leaving 6 bases unmatched. Germline CDR1 reads PRHDT; CDR2 reads FYEKMQ (reference sequence). The CDR3 sequence is CATSRDSYEQYF. The CDR3 DNA follows: TGTGCCACCTCCCGGGACAGCTACGAGCAGTACTTC.

This chain uses TRBV6-6 with TRBJ2-4; 9 nucleotides align to TRBD2. This CDR3 contains 14 residues. The germline gives CDR1 MNHNY, CDR2 SVGAGI (reference sequence). Unmatched junction bases numbered 6, after V lost 7 bases and J lost 5 bases. The CDR3 loop reads CASTYGTSQNIQYF. CDR3 sequence (DNA): TGTGCCAGCACCTACGGGACTAGCCAAAACATTCAGTACTTC.

In the case of this clone: Its ends do not fully match the called genes, so a read error is possible. The rearrangement uses TRBV7-7 and TRBJ2-3; the match to TRBD2 covers 7 bases. The CDR3 is 14 residues long. Germline V gives CDR1 SSHAT, CDR2 FNYEAQ (reference sequence). CDR3: CASSLETSSDTQYF. DNA for the CDR3: TGTGCTAGCAGCTTAGAGACTAGCTCGGATACGCAGTATTTT.

The rearrangement links TRBV5-1 to TRBJ2-3; tentatively, D is TRBD1 (5 bases). The V end lost 4 bases, the J end lost 3 bases, and 12 bases lay between the germline ends. The CDR3 contains 14 residues. Germline values: CDR1 SGHRS, CDR2 YFSETQ. As DNA, the CDR3 is TGCGCCAGCAGCCCACGTAGGGGAACAGATACGCAGTATTTT. As protein: CASSPRRGTDTQYF.